This T cell receptor beta chain was sequenced in a study of shared clonotypes between healthy human individuals. Study information: Donor ages ranged 18 to 49 years: a couple of women, a few men.

The germline V gene has CDR1 SGHNT and CDR2 YYREEE (reference sequence). This CDR3 is 16 amino acids long. V was clipped by 2 bases and J by 5 bases; unmatched bases: 5. An assay was performed, and its level was deep. Genomic DNA of every subset was divided equally among multiple immunoSEQ plates. DNA at 200 ng, 25,000 to 35,000 T cell genomes, went into sorted-subset replicate PCRs. Sequenced by immunoSEQ multiplex PCR; TCRdb stores in-frame clones only, minus some. The table lists around 1.9 million clones, around 93% of them singletons. It was CD45RO-negative cells, positively selected for CCR7, that made up naive CD8 cells, with terminally differentiated effector memory CD45RA+ cells excluded.

The V gene is TRBV5-4, the J gene TRBJ2-3; TRBD2 aligns across 13 bases. The sequence derives from a man aged 18 to 29 in good health. Some clones in this sample may be carry-over from other donors' samples. Sequenced sample: naive CD8+ T cells from PBMCs. CDR3 sequence reads: CASSFGLAGVGDTQYF. The CDR3 bases are TGTGCCAGCAGCTTCGGACTAGCGGGAGTTGGAGATACGCAGTATTTT.